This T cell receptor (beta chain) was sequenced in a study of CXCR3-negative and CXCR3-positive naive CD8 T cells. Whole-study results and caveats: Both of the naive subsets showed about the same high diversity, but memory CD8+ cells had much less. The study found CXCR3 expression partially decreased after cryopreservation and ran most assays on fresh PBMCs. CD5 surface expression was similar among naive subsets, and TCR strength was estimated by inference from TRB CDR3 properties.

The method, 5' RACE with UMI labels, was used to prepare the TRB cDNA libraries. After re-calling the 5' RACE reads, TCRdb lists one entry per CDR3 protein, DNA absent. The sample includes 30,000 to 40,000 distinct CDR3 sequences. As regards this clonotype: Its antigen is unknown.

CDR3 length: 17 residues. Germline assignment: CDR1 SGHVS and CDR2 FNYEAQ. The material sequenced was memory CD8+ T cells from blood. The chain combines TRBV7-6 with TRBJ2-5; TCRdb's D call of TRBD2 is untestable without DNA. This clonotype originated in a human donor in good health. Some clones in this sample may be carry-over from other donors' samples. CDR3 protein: CASSIHGPAGGDETQYF.